A selection of T cell receptor beta chains follows, all from one sample in a study of graft-versus-host responses after intestinal transplantation. Their target antigens are unknown. Produced via immunoSEQ multiplex PCR; TCRdb's table is partial and in-frame only. This table holds under 100,000 clones, about 94% found once. The material was unstimulated CD4+ T cells sorted from spleen or lymph node cells, obtained before transplant. The receptor source for this set is a human donor who was the organ donor for an intestinal transplant. Each CDR3 is given with its conserved first and last residue. A D gene is named only where the DNA matches it firmly. Not all rows give a size; the values are once, few, many and, for expanded clones, a class.

cdr3_aa	cdr3_nt	j_call	v_call	d_call	clone_size	cdr3_length
CARGRPGYGYTF	TGTGCCCGGGGGCGCCCGGGCTATGGCTACACCTTC	TRBJ1-2	TRBV30	-	-	12
CASSYSETGLGEQYF	TGTGCCAGCAGTTACTCGGAAACAGGGTTAGGAGAGCAGTACTTC	TRBJ2-7	TRBV6-5	-	-	15
CASTQWGRTGADTQYF	TGCGCCAGCACCCAATGGGGTAGGACAGGGGCAGATACGCAGTATTTT	TRBJ2-3	TRBV5-1	TRBD1	-	16
CASSPPGSHEQYF	TGTGCCAGCTCACCCCCGGGGTCCCACGAGCAGTACTTC	TRBJ2-7	TRBV18	-	-	13
CASSLTPNPNTGELFF	TGTGCCAGCAGCCTAACCCCTAATCCAAACACCGGGGAGCTGTTTTTT	TRBJ2-2	TRBV11-2	-	-	16
CASSLTPEDQPQHF	TGTGCCAGCAGCTTGACGCCAGAAGATCAGCCCCAGCATTTT	TRBJ1-5	TRBV5-6	-	-	14
CASSPEPGGNQPQHF	TGTGCCAGCTCACCAGAGCCTGGAGGCAATCAGCCCCAGCATTTT	TRBJ1-5	TRBV18	-	-	15
CASSLGQGGSPLHF	TGCGCCAGCAGCTTGGGACAGGGTGGTTCACCCCTCCACTTT	TRBJ1-6	TRBV5-1	TRBD1	-	14
CASTDVLSGANVLTF	TGCGCCAGCACGGATGTACTCTCTGGGGCCAACGTCCTGACTTTC	TRBJ2-6	TRBV5-1	-	-	15
CAWRGQGRETQYF	TGTGCCTGGAGGGGTCAGGGAAGGGAGACCCAGTACTTC	TRBJ2-5	TRBV30	-	-	13
CASSTRMVNSNQPQHF	TGTGCCAGCAGTACCCGAATGGTGAATAGCAATCAGCCCCAGCATTTT	TRBJ1-5	TRBV28	-	-	16
CASSIIGQGAQRNEKLFF	TGTGCCAGTAGTATCATCGGACAGGGGGCGCAACGAAATGAAAAACTGTTTTTT	TRBJ1-4	TRBV19	TRBD1	-	18
CASSKSLGFRDMMYQETQYF	TGTGCCAGCAGTAAAAGTTTGGGCTTCCGGGACATGATGTACCAAGAGACCCAGTACTTC	TRBJ2-5	TRBV21-1	-	-	20
CASSEGALLYF	TGTGCCAGCAGTGAGGGGGCACTCTTATATTTT	TRBJ1-3	TRBV2	-	-	11
CASSQDRFVAGGSSYNEQFF	TGTGCCAGCAGCCAAGATAGGTTCGTAGCGGGGGGGAGCTCCTACAATGAGCAGTTCTTC	TRBJ2-1	TRBV4-2	TRBD2	-	20
CASSGEVPRRGETQYF	TGTGCCAGCAGCGGAGAGGTCCCTAGAAGGGGAGAGACCCAGTACTTC	TRBJ2-5	TRBV7-8	-	once	16
CASSTIDRPPYEQYF	TGTGCCAGCAGCACGATCGACAGGCCCCCCTACGAGCAGTACTTC	TRBJ2-7	TRBV5-6	-	-	15
CASRSLGTGNYGYTF	TGTGCCAGCAGATCCCTAGGGACAGGGAACTATGGCTACACCTTC	TRBJ1-2	TRBV6-5	TRBD1	-	15
CASSLNRGNTEAFF	TGTGCCAGCAGCTTAAACCGAGGGAACACTGAAGCTTTCTTT	TRBJ1-1	TRBV7-3	-	-	14
CASSRTMTGSTGNTIYF	TGCGCCAGCAGCCGGACTATGACGGGCTCGACGGGAAACACCATATATTTT	TRBJ1-3	TRBV5-1	-	once	17
CATSTVRDSYLNTEAFF	TGTGCCACCAGCACCGTACGGGACAGCTACCTGAACACTGAAGCTTTCTTT	TRBJ1-1	TRBV15	TRBD1	-	17
CASSVGGRQIDTQYF	TGTGCCAGCAGCGTAGGTGGCAGACAAATAGATACGCAGTATTTT	TRBJ2-3	TRBV9	-	-	15
CASSHMWDRDFYGYTF	TGTGCCAGCAGCCACATGTGGGACCGAGACTTCTATGGCTACACCTTC	TRBJ1-2	TRBV4-2	-	-	16
CASSPDPGQGVGSPSYEQYF	TGTGCCAGCAGCCCCGACCCTGGCCAGGGGGTGGGATCGCCCTCCTACGAGCAGTACTTC	TRBJ2-7	TRBV21-1	-	-	20
CASSNRGDTEAFF	TGTGCCAGCAGTAACAGGGGGGACACTGAAGCTTTCTTT	TRBJ1-1	TRBV6-5	TRBD1	-	13